This paragraph covers one T cell receptor (beta chain) sequence. There are 14 residues in the CDR3. Germline values: CDR1 SEHNR, CDR2 FQNEAQ (reference sequence). The V gene lost 8 bases and the J gene lost 13 bases, with 26 bases spanning the gap. This record comes from a study of CD8 T cells in ankylosing spondylitis. TCRdb called the 5' RACE reads again in MiXCR, with one record for every CDR3 protein. The data contain a few hundred thousand distinct CDR3 sequences, around a tenth of them singletons. This chain uses TRBV7-9 with TRBJ2-5; TRBD2 might be the D (6 bases). Specimen: blood, either unsorted or a sorted T cell fraction (not recorded which). This receptor was identified in a female donor with ankylosing spondylitis or in good health (not recorded which). CDR3 nucleotides: TGTGCCAGCGGCGACGGACTCGCGGGATCGGGACGGTACTTC. Translation: CASGDGLAGSGRYF. The variable domain in full, completed from reference TRBV7-9 and TRBJ2-5, reads DTGVSQNPRHKITKRGQNVTFRCDPISEHNRLYWYRQTLGQGPEFLTYFQNEAQLEKSRLLSDRFSAERPKGSFSTLEIQRTEQGDSAMYLCASGDGLAGSGRYFGPGTRLLVL.